One T cell receptor (beta chain) is described in this entry. This sample's RNA came from whole unsorted tissue. Between August and November 2014, newly diagnosed, chemotherapy-naive lung cancer patients underwent thoracic surgery in China. TCRbeta libraries were built with three rounds of nested PCR, modified from ARM-PCR. TCRdb re-called the multiplex PCR reads with MiXCR, one entry per CDR3 protein. Counted here are 100,000 to 150,000 distinct CDR3 sequences, over 65% occurring once; the ten biggest clones make up about 13%. The data belong to a study of tumor and adjacent non-tumor tissue in lung cancer. The CDR3 has 16 amino acids. CDR1 and CDR2 (germline): SQVTM, ANQGSEA. V gave up 4 bases and J gave up 5 bases, with 20 bases separating them.

The specimen was lung tumor tissue. The origin of this receptor is a man aged 25 to 45 with non-small cell lung cancer. The chain employs TRBV29-1 and TRBJ2-2; D gene unclear. As DNA, the CDR3 is TGCAGCGTTGCTCCTCAAGGGAATTTGAATACCGGGGAGCTGTTTTTT. Translating it yields CSVAPQGNLNTGELFF.